The next 15 T cell receptor beta chains were all read from a single sample in a study of regulatory T cells in long-lasting Graves disease. Sequencing libraries for TCR beta were prepared with iRepertoire HTBI primers and Arm-PCR of CDR3 regions. In TCRdb, the multiplex PCR reads were re-called with MiXCR into one record per CDR3 protein. The table shows more than 400,000 distinct CDR3 sequences, with under 20% occurring only once. Time point: newly diagnosed GD, antithyroid drugs for less than 3 months. There was RNA extracted from PBMCs, and the TCR library was made from it. These same records also appear under a second study, on T cells in Graves' hyperthyroidism and ophthalmopathy.

Sequences were derived from peripheral blood mononuclear cells (PBMCs), sampled at new diagnosis, from a patient treated with antithyroid drugs. The receptors were sampled from a middle-aged man with Graves disease.

This clonotype occurred a few times. This sequence joins TRBV29-1 and TRBJ1-2; tentatively, D is TRBD1 (5 bases). Germline V gene lookup returns CDR1 SQVTM and CDR2 ANQGSEA. Trimming removed 6 bases from V and 2 bases from J, with 16 bases in between. CDR3 length equals 14 residues. In DNA form, the CDR3 reads TGCAGCGTACATGAGGGGATTTGGAACTATGGCTACACCTTC. Its translation: CSVHEGIWNYGYTF. The entire variable domain, with the rest obtained from reference TRBV29-1 and TRBJ1-2, is as follows: SAVISQKPSRDICQRGTSLTIQCQVDSQVTMMFWYRQQPGQSLTLIATANQGSEATYESGFVIDKFPISRPNLTFSTLTVSNMSPEDSSIYLCSVHEGIWNYGYTFGSGTRLTVV.

Many counts were recorded for this clonotype. The chain couples TRBV3-1 to TRBJ2-2; D gene unclear. The CDR3 has 14 amino acids. CDR1 LGHDT and CDR2 YNNKEL come from the germline V gene (reference sequence). The V end lost 3 bases, the J end lost 6 bases, and 11 bases lay between the germline ends. CDR3 DNA: TGTGCCAGCAGCCATGTGGCTCTCTCCGGGGAGCTGTTTTTT. Encoded protein: CASSHVALSGELFF.

This clonotype was seen at least ten times. V is TRBV5-1 and J is TRBJ1-1, with 9 nucleotides matching TRBD1. The CDR3 loop spans 16 amino acids. Germline V gene lookup returns CDR1 SGHRS and CDR2 YFSETQ. V shed 1 base, J shed 2 bases, and the junction held 6 bases outside the gene matches. The CDR3 is CASSLYTGGGNTEAFF. DNA for the CDR3: TGCGCCAGCAGCTTGTACACAGGGGGCGGAAACACTGAAGCTTTCTTT.

This clonotype appeared many times. V is TRBV11-2 and J is TRBJ1-1; a weak D match, TRBD1 (6 bases). Germline values: CDR1 SGHAT, CDR2 FQNNGV. This CDR3 comprises 13 residues. Trimming left V 6 bases short and J 5 bases short, with 13 bases between. The CDR3 DNA reads TGTGCCAGCAGTACACACCAGGGGACTGAAGCTTTCTTT. Translated: CASSTHQGTEAFF.

This clonotype was counted many times. V gene TRBV7-9 combines with J gene TRBJ2-6; no reliable D call. There are 19 residues in the CDR3. Deletions cut 4 bases from V and 0 bases from J, with 19 bases between. Per the germline V gene, CDR1 is SEHNR and CDR2 is FQNEAQ (reference sequence). Here the CDR3 DNA reads TGTGCCAGCAGCTACCCCCGCGCGGCCGACAACTCTGGGGCCAACGTCCTGACTTTC. It is translated as CASSYPRAADNSGANVLTF.

About this clonotype itself: The CDR3 does not end in the conserved phenylalanine or tryptophan, so this is likely a read error. This rearrangement joins TRBV2 to TRBJ1-2; possibly TRBD1 for D (5 bases). The CDR3 covers 14 residues. Trimming removed 11 bases from V and 0 bases from J, with 16 bases in between. Per germline, CDR1 SNHLY and CDR2 FYNNEI. This CDR3 is CAVRTRLANYGYTL. CDR3 in DNA: TGTGCCGTACGGACAAGACTCGCTAACTATGGCTACACCCTC.

This clonotype has just a few counts. The rearrangement joins TRBV7-2 to TRBJ2-7; D is uncertain. The CDR3 length is 14 residues. Trimming took off 5 bases at V and 0 bases at J, with 11 bases between the two ends. CDR1 SGHTA and CDR2 FQGNSA come from the germline V gene. The CDR3 coding sequence is TGTGCCAGCAGCGCCGCATGGAACTCCTACGAGCAGTACTTC. Its protein is CASSAAWNSYEQYF.

This clonotype was observed a few times. The genes are TRBV7-2 and TRBJ1-2; possible D gene TRBD1, 6 bases. The V end was cut by 1 base, the J end by 0 bases, with 12 bases between. In germline, CDR1 is SGHTA, CDR2 FQGNSA. The CDR3 loop spans 16 amino acids. CDR3 region: CASSLVARTANYGYTF. The CDR3 coding sequence is TGTGCCAGCAGCTTAGTTGCGCGGACAGCTAACTATGGCTACACCTTC.

In the case of this clonotype: A much larger clone lies one base from this, so it may be a read error. The V call is TRBV13, the J call TRBJ2-3, with 10 bases identical to TRBD2. The CDR3 consists of 13 residues. Per the germline V gene, CDR1 is PRHDT and CDR2 is FYEKMQ (reference sequence). V was clipped by 7 bases and J by 10 bases; unmatched bases: 8. CDR3 nucleotides: TGTGCCAGCACTAGCGGGAGTTCGGATGCGCAGTATTTT. It encodes CASTSGSSDAQYF.

The gene calls are TRBV27 and TRBJ2-1; 11 bases line up with TRBD2. The J segment lost 2 bases and the V segment lost 1 base, leaving 4 bases of the junction unmatched. Germline V gene sequence: CDR1 MNHEY, CDR2 SMNVEV (reference sequence). The CDR3 is 17 amino acids. CDR3 nucleotide sequence: TGTGCCAGCAGTTTATATAGCGGGAGGGCGGCCTACAATGAGCAGTTCTTC. This gives the protein CASSLYSGRAAYNEQFF.

This clonotype was recorded a few times. The rearrangement joins TRBV4-1 to TRBJ2-1; D possibly corresponds to TRBD2 (5 bases). Germline CDR1 is MGHRA and CDR2 is YSYEKL. The length of the CDR3 is 19 residues. Trimming cost V 6 bases and J 1 base, with 25 bases left between them. CDR3: CASSSRQPRGSESYNEQFF. In DNA, the CDR3 is TGCGCCAGCAGTTCGCGTCAACCACGAGGGTCCGAATCCTACAATGAGCAGTTCTTC.

On this clonotype itself: No conserved phenylalanine or tryptophan is present at the end of the CDR3, so a read error is the likely explanation. This chain connects TRBV2 to TRBJ1-6; a weak D match, TRBD1 (6 bases). The V gene lost 6 bases and the J gene lost 10 bases, with 13 bases spanning the gap. This CDR3 region has 13 residues. Germline CDR1 is SNHLY and CDR2 is FYNNEI. The CDR3 protein is CASSRNRDSPLHL. The DNA for the CDR3 is TGTGCCAGCAGCCGCAACAGGGACTCACCCCTCCACCTT.

This clonotype came up a few times. V usage is TRBV30 and J usage is TRBJ2-1, with D perhaps matching TRBD1 or TRBD2 (6 bases each). This CDR3 has 16 amino acids. Per the germline V gene, CDR1 is GTSNPN and CDR2 is SVGIG (reference sequence). V was cut by 3 bases and J by 8 bases, with 23 bases left in between. The CDR3 coding sequence is TGTGCCTGGAGCCCCTTCTGGGGAGAGGGGGGCTATGAGCAGTTCTTC. Amino acid sequence: CAWSPFWGEGGYEQFF.

With regard to this clonotype: A much larger clone sits a single nucleotide away, making a read error possible. CDR3 amino acids: CASSNDPGANTQYF. CDR3 in DNA: TGCGCCAGCAGCAATGACCCAGGGGCAAATACGCAGTATTTT. The V and J genes are TRBV5-1 and TRBJ2-3; D may be TRBD1 (6 bases). V lost 4 bases, J lost 7 bases, and 16 bases lay in between. The CDR3 loop spans 14 amino acids. In germline, CDR1 is SGHRS, CDR2 YFSETQ.

This clonotype was counted many times. CDR3 residues: CAIRRSGEVYEQYF. The CDR3 nucleotides read TGTGCCATCAGGAGATCGGGAGAGGTATACGAGCAGTACTTC. This rearrangement joins TRBV10-3 to TRBJ2-7, with a weak D call TRBD2 (6 bases). The CDR3 runs 14 residues. Germline V gene sequence: CDR1 ENHRY, CDR2 SYGVKD. The germline V and J ends were trimmed by 6 bases and 4 bases, with 16 bases remaining between them.